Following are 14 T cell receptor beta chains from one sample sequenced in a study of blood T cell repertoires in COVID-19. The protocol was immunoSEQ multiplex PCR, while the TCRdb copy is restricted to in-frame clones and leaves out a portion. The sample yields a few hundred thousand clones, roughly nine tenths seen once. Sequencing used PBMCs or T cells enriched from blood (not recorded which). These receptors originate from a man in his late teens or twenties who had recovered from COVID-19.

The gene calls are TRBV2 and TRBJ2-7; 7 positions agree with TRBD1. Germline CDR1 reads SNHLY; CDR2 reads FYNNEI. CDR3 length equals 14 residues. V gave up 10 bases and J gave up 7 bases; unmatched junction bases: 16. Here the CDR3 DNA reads TGTGCCACCCTCGGTCTGAGGGGGCGAGGTGAGCAGTACTTC. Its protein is CATLGLRGRGEQYF.

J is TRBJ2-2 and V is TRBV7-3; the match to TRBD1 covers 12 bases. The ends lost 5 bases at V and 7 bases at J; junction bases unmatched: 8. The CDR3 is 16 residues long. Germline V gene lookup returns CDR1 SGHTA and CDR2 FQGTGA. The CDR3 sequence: CASSKAGTGGIGELFF. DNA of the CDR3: TGTGCCAGCAGCAAAGCGGGGACAGGGGGCATCGGGGAGCTGTTTTTT.

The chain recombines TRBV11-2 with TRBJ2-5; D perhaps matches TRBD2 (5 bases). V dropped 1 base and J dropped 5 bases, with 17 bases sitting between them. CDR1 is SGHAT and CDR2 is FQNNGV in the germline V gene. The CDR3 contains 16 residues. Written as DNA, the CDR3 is TGTGCCAGCAGCTTAGCTACTAGGTGGGGTAGGGAGACCCAGTACTTC. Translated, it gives CASSLATRWGRETQYF.

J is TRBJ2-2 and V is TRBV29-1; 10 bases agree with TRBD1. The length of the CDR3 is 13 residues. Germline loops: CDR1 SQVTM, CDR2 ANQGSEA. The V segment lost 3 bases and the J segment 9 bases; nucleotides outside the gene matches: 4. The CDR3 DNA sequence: TGCAGCGTTGATGGGACAGGGGTCAGGGAGCTGTTTTTT. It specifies CSVDGTGVRELFF.

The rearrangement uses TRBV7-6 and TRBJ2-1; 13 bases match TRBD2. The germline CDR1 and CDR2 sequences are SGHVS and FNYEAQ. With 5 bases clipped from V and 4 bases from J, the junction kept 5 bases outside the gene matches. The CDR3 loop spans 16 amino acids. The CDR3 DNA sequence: TGTGCCAGCAGCCTGGGGACTAGCGGGACTTACAATGAGCAGTTCTTC. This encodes CASSLGTSGTYNEQFF.

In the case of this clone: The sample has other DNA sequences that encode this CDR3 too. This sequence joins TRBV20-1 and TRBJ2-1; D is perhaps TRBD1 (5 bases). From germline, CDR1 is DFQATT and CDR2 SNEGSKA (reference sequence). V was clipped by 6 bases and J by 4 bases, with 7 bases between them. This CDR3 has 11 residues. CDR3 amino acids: CSARQYNEQFF. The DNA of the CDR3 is TGCAGTGCCAGACAGTACAATGAGCAGTTCTTC.

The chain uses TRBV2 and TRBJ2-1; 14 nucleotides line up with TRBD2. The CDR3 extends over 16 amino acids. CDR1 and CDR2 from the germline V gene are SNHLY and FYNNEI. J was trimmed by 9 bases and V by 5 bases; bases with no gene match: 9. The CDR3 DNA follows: TGTGCCAGCAGTTGGACTAGCGGGAGGTCCCTAGGTGAGCAGTTCTTC. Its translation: CASSWTSGRSLGEQFF.

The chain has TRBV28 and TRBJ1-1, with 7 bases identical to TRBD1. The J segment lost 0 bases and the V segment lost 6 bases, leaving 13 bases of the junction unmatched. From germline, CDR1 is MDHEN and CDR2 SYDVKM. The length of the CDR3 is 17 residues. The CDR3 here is CASSQGAPRGLNTEAFF. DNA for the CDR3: TGTGCCAGCAGCCAGGGAGCGCCCAGGGGGTTGAACACTGAAGCTTTCTTT.

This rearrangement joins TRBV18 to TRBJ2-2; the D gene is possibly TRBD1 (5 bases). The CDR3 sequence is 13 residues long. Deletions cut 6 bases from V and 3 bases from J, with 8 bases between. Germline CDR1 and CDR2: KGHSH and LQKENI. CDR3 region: CASSIGDTGELFF. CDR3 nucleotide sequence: TGTGCCAGCTCGATAGGGGACACCGGGGAGCTGTTTTTT.

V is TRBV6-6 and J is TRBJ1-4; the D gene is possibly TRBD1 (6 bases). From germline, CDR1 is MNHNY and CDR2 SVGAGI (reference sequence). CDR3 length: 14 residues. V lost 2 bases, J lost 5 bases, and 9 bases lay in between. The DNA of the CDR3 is TGTGCCAGCAGTTACGGGACACCCAATGAAAAACTGTTTTTT. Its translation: CASSYGTPNEKLFF.

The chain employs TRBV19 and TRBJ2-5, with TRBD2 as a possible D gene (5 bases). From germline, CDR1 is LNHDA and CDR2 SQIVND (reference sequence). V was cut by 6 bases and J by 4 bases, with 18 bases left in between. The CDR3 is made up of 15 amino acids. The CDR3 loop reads CASRDASRGRETQYF. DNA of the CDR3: TGTGCCAGTAGGGATGCATCGAGAGGGAGAGAGACCCAGTACTTC.

The CDR3 region is CASSEVEVAPQYF. The DNA of the CDR3 is TGTGCCAGCAGTGAAGTGGAGGTAGCCCCTCAGTACTTC. This chain joins TRBV2 and TRBJ2-4, with D perhaps TRBD2 (5 bases). CDR1 and CDR2 (germline): SNHLY, FYNNEI. This CDR3 comprises 13 residues. The V end was cut by 1 base, the J end by 12 bases, with 13 bases between.

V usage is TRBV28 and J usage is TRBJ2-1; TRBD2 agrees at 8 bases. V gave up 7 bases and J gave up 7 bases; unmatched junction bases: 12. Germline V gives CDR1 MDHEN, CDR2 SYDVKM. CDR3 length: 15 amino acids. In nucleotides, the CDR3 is TGTGCCAGCACCTACCGGGGGACTAGAGGGAATGAGCAGTTCTTC. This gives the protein CASTYRGTRGNEQFF. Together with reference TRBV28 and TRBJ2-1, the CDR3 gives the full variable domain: DVKVTQSSRYLVKRTGEKVFLECVQDMDHENMFWYRQDPGLGLRLIYFSYDVKMKEKGDIPEGYSVSREKKERFSLILESASTNQTSMYLCASTYRGTRGNEQFFGPGTRLTVL.

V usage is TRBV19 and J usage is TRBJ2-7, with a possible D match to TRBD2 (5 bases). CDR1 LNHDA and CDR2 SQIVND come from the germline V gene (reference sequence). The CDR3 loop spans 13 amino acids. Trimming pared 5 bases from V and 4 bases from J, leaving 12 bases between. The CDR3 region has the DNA TGTGCCAGTAGTCTGACTATAGAATACGAGCAGTACTTC. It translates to CASSLTIEYEQYF.